The clone carrying this TCR beta chain occurred many times. Its antigen remains unidentified. These data belong to a study of T-cell memory formation after mild COVID-19. Broader study findings: Whether day 37 second-wave clones are SARS-CoV-2-specific was not confirmed.

MiXCR, run by TCRdb on the 5' RACE reads, gives a single entry per CDR3 protein. The table includes 300,000 to 350,000 distinct CDR3 sequences, over 10% detected once. The source material was PBMCs or a T cell subset sorted from them (not recorded which). The receptor was isolated from a man younger than 35 who had mild COVID-19 (a few samples of this study predate the infection). Cell type and time point are not known.

CDR3 nucleotide sequence: TGTGCCAGCAGTGGGCCCTACTATGGCTACACCTTC. Translated: CASSGPYYGYTF. The chain employs TRBV12-3 or TRBV12-4 and TRBJ1-2, with D hard to call. V dropped 5 bases and J dropped 3 bases, with 7 bases sitting between them. CDR3 size: 12 residues.